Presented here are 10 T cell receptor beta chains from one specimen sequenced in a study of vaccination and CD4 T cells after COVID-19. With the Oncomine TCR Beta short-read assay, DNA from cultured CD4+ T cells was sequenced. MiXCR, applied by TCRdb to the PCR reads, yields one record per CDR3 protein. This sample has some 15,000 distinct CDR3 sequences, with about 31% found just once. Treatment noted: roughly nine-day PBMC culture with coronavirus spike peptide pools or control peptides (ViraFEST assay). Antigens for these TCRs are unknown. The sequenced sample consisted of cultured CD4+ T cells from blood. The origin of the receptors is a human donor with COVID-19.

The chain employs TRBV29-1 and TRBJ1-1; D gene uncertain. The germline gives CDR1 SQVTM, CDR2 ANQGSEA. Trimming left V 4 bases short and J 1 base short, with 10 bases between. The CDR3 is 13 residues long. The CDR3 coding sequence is TGCAGCGTTGGGGTCGTGCAGAACACTGAAGCTTTCTTT. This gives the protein CSVGVVQNTEAFF.

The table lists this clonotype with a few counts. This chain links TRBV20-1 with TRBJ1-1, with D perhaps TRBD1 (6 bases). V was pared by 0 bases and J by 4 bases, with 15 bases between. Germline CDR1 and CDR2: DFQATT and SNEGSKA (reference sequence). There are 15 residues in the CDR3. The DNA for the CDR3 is TGCAGTGCTAGAGATTTGGCACAGGGTAGCACTGAAGCTTTCTTT. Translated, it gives CSARDLAQGSTEAFF.

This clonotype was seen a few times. The CDR3, as DNA: TGTGCCACAAGCGAGGGGTTTGAGCAGTTCTTC. It yields the protein CATSEGFEQFF. V gene TRBV24-1 combines with J gene TRBJ2-1; either TRBD1 or TRBD2 may fit D (5 bases each). Germline CDR1 reads KGHDR; CDR2 reads SFDVKD. V was trimmed by 10 bases and J by 9 bases, leaving 12 bases between them. The CDR3 runs to 11 residues.

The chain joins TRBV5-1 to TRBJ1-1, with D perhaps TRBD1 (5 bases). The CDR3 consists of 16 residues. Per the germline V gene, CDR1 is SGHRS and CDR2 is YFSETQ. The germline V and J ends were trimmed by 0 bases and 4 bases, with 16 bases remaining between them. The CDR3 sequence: CASSLAPPGGGTEAFF. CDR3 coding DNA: TGCGCCAGCAGCTTGGCCCCGCCGGGCGGGGGCACTGAAGCTTTCTTT. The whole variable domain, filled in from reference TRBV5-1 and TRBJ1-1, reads KAGVTQTPRYLIKTRGQQVTLSCSPISGHRSVSWYQQTPGQGLQFLFEYFSETQRNKGNFPGRFSGRQFSNSRSEMNVSTLELGDSALYLCASSLAPPGGGTEAFFGQGTRLTVV.

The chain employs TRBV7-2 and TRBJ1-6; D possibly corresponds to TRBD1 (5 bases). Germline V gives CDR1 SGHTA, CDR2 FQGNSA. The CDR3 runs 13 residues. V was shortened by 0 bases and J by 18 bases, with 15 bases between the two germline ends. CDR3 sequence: CASSLAIREAPHF. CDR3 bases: TGTGCCAGCAGCTTAGCCATCAGGGAGGCCCCCCACTTT.

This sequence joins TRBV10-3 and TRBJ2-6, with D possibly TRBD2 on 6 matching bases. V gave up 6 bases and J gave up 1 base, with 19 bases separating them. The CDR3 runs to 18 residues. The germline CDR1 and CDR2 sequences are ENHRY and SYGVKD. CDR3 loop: CAIRDAGSARSGANVLTF. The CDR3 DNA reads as TGTGCCATCAGGGATGCGGGGTCCGCCAGGTCTGGGGCCAACGTCCTGACTTTC.

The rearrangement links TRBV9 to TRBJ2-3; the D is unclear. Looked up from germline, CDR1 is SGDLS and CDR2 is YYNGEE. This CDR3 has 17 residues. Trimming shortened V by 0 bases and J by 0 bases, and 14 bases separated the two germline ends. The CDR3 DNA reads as TGTGCCAGCAGCGTAGAGGCCGGGCAGTCTAGCACAGATACGCAGTATTTT. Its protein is CASSVEAGQSSTDTQYF.

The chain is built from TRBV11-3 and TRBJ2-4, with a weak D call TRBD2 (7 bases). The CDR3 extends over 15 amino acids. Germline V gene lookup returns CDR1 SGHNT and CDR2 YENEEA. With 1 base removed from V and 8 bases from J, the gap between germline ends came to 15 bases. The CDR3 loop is CASSLGGGAVYIQYF. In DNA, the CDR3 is TGTGCCAGCAGCTTAGGAGGGGGGGCCGTTTACATTCAGTACTTC.

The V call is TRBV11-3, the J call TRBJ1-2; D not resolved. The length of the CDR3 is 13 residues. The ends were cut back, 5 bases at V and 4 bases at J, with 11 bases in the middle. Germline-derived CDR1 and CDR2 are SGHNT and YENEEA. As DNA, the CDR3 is TGTGCCAGCAGCGACCAAGAATTCTATGGCTACACCTTC. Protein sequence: CASSDQEFYGYTF.

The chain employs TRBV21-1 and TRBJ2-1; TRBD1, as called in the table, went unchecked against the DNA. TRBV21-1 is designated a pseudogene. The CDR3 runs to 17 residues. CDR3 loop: CASRRRTETYLYNEQFF. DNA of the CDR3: TGTGCCAGCAGGCGAAGGACAGAGACATATCTTTACAATGAGCAGTTCTTC.